These 5 T cell receptor beta chains were sequenced from one sample in a study of cytomegalovirus exposure and HLA in healthy donors. The study ran its PCR with 60 Vbeta and 13 Jbeta primers. The assay was immunoSEQ multiplex PCR, and TCRdb's table has in-frame clones only and misses some. This repertoire shows roughly 95,000 clones, approximately 76% found once; its top ten account for approximately 5%. Sample: PBMCs. The receptors derive from a young man in good health and CMV-seropositive.

J is TRBJ2-5 and V is TRBV28, with D uncertain. The germline V gene has CDR1 MDHEN and CDR2 SYDVKM. Trimming removed 2 bases from V and 5 bases from J, with 3 bases in between. There are 11 residues in the CDR3. The DNA of the CDR3 is TGTGCCAGCAGTTTACTGGAGACCCAGTACTTC. Its translation is CASSLLETQYF.

The rearrangement joins TRBV5-1 to TRBJ1-2, with 7 bases lining up with TRBD1. V shed 3 bases and J 5 bases; nucleotides not matched to a gene: 13. Looked up from germline, CDR1 is SGHRS and CDR2 is YFSETQ. The CDR3 length is 16 residues. CDR3 coding DNA: TGCGCCAGCAGCTCTCAGACAGGGTCGGGGGTTTATGGCTACACCTTC. Its protein is CASSSQTGSGVYGYTF.

The J gene is TRBJ2-2, the V gene TRBV6-1; 12 bases map to TRBD2. Germline V gene lookup returns CDR1 MNHNS and CDR2 SASEGT. Trimming at V came to 10 bases and at J to 6 bases, leaving 3 bases not matched to a gene. The CDR3 covers 13 residues. CDR3 in amino acids: CATGTSGPGELFF. In nucleotides, the CDR3 is TGTGCCACCGGGACTAGCGGGCCCGGGGAGCTGTTTTTT.

Comments on this clone: Other DNA sequences from this sample encode an identical CDR3 as well. J is TRBJ1-1 and V is TRBV14; 8 nucleotides line up with TRBD1. The CDR3 runs 16 residues. The J segment lost 0 bases and the V segment lost 4 bases, leaving 7 bases of the junction unmatched. Germline V gene data show CDR1 as SGHDN and CDR2 as FVKESK. CDR3 sequence reads: CASSPPGGRVNTEAFF. CDR3 nucleotide sequence: TGTGCCAGCAGCCCCCCAGGGGGCCGGGTGAACACTGAAGCTTTCTTT.

The rearrangement joins TRBV5-1 to TRBJ1-1; TRBD1 aligns across 9 bases. CDR1 and CDR2 from the germline V gene are SGHRS and YFSETQ. J was trimmed by 3 bases and V by 3 bases; bases with no gene match: 12. The CDR3 sequence is 17 residues long. The DNA for the CDR3 is TGCGCCAGCAGCTGGAAACCCTCCGGGACAGGGTACACTGAAGCTTTCTTT. Translation: CASSWKPSGTGYTEAFF.